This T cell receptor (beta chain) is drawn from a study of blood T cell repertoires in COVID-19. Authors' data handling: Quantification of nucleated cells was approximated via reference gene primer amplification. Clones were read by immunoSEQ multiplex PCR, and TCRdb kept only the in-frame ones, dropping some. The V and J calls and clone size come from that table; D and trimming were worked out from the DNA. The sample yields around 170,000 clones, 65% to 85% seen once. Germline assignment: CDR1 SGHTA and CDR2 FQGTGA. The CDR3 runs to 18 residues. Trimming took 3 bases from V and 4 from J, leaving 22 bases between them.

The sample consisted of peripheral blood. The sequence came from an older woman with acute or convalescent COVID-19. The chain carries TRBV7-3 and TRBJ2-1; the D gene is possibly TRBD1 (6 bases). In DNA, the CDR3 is TGTGCCAGCAGCTTCCAACCCTCGACAGGCCTTGCGTACAATGAGCAGTTCTTC. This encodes CASSFQPSTGLAYNEQFF.